These T cell receptor beta chains were read from a single sample in a study of blood T cell repertoires in COVID-19. Measured with immunoSEQ multiplex PCR; TCRdb has only the in-frame clones, and not every one. Of approximately 52,000 clones listed, around 80% were seen once; the top ten hold about an eighth. Sample: peripheral blood. These receptors all come from a woman aged 80 or over with acute or convalescent COVID-19. Each CDR3 is given with its conserved first and last residue. The D gene is left open where the match is weak. Only part of the rows carry a size: once, few, many, or a class if the clone is expanded.

j_call: TRBJ2-5; d_call: TRBD2; clone_size: -; v_call: TRBV28; cdr3_nt: TGTGCCAGCAGTCTGAACGGGGACGGTCACCGAAGGACTAGCAAGAAGACCCAGTACTTC; cdr3_aa: CASSLNGDGHRRTSKKTQYF
j_call: TRBJ1-2; d_call: -; clone_size: -; v_call: TRBV10-3; cdr3_nt: TGTGCCATACAAACAGGCTCCTATGGCTACACCTTC; cdr3_aa: CAIQTGSYGYTF
j_call: TRBJ2-7; d_call: -; clone_size: -; v_call: TRBV25-1; cdr3_nt: TGTGCCAGCAGAGCGAGGGGAGGGCAGTACTTC; cdr3_aa: CASRARGGQYF
j_call: TRBJ2-5; d_call: -; clone_size: -; v_call: TRBV28; cdr3_nt: TGTGCCAGCAGTTTGGTCGGTCAGGGGTGGGGAGAGACCCAGTACTTC; cdr3_aa: CASSLVGQGWGETQYF
j_call: TRBJ1-2; d_call: -; clone_size: -; v_call: TRBV12-3/TRBV12-4; cdr3_nt: TGTGCCAGCAGTTTATCGGATGGACACTACACCTTC; cdr3_aa: CASSLSDGHYTF
j_call: TRBJ2-5; d_call: -; clone_size: once; v_call: TRBV18; cdr3_nt: TGTGCCAGCTCACCAGGTCACGGACAGGGAGGGGAGACCCAGTACTTC; cdr3_aa: CASSPGHGQGGETQYF
j_call: TRBJ2-7; d_call: TRBD1; clone_size: once; v_call: TRBV18; cdr3_nt: TGTGCCAGCTCACCACAGAGACAGGGCGGCGAGCAGTACTTC; cdr3_aa: CASSPQRQGGEQYF
j_call: TRBJ2-2; d_call: TRBD2; clone_size: once; v_call: TRBV5-5; cdr3_nt: TGTGCCAGCAGCTCCCTGGAGGGCGGGGGGGCCGTCGGGGAGCTGTTTTTT; cdr3_aa: CASSSLEGGGAVGELFF
j_call: TRBJ1-6; d_call: TRBD1; clone_size: -; v_call: TRBV4-1; cdr3_nt: TGCGCCAGCAGCCGGGACAGGGAGGAGACAGTATATTCACCCCTCCACTTT; cdr3_aa: CASSRDREETVYSPLHF
j_call: TRBJ2-1; d_call: TRBD1; clone_size: -; v_call: TRBV10-2; cdr3_nt: TGCGCCAGCAGTGGAATGGAGGACAGGGCCTACAATGAGCAGTTCTTC; cdr3_aa: CASSGMEDRAYNEQFF
j_call: TRBJ1-2; d_call: -; clone_size: once; v_call: TRBV19; cdr3_nt: TGTGCCAGTAGTATAATCGGGGGTTCTAACTATGGCTACACCTTC; cdr3_aa: CASSIIGGSNYGYTF
j_call: TRBJ2-3; d_call: -; clone_size: -; v_call: TRBV15; cdr3_nt: TGTGCCACCAGCAGAGATCGGAACAGGGCGGTAGATACGCAGTATTTT; cdr3_aa: CATSRDRNRAVDTQYF
j_call: TRBJ1-2; d_call: TRBD1; clone_size: -; v_call: TRBV27; cdr3_nt: TGTGCCAGCAGTATTACAGGGGGGGGTGGCTACACCTTC; cdr3_aa: CASSITGGGGYTF
j_call: TRBJ1-1; d_call: TRBD1; clone_size: -; v_call: TRBV18; cdr3_nt: TGTGCCAGCTCACCTCTCAGGGGGGACACTGAAGCTTTCTTT; cdr3_aa: CASSPLRGDTEAFF
j_call: TRBJ1-5; d_call: -; clone_size: -; v_call: TRBV30; cdr3_nt: TGTGCCTGGAGTCTGGGAGCTGAAAAGCCCCAGCATTTT; cdr3_aa: CAWSLGAEKPQHF
j_call: TRBJ1-2; d_call: -; clone_size: few; v_call: TRBV27; cdr3_nt: TGTGCCAGCTCGGGAGAATCCTATGGCTACACCTTC; cdr3_aa: CASSGESYGYTF
j_call: TRBJ1-5; d_call: -; clone_size: -; v_call: TRBV6-1; cdr3_nt: TGTGCCAGCAGTGAAATGAGGCAGCCCCAGCATTTT; cdr3_aa: CASSEMRQPQHF
j_call: TRBJ1-2; d_call: -; clone_size: -; v_call: TRBV3-1/TRBV3-2; cdr3_nt: TGTGCCAGCAGCCAACCATCGGCAGAGGCTTCAGGCTACACCTTC; cdr3_aa: CASSQPSAEASGYTF
j_call: TRBJ2-7; d_call: TRBD2; clone_size: once; v_call: TRBV7-2; cdr3_nt: TGTGCCAGCAGCCCGAAGACTAGCGGGGCCTACGAGCAGTACTTC; cdr3_aa: CASSPKTSGAYEQYF
j_call: TRBJ2-1; d_call: TRBD2; clone_size: -; v_call: TRBV9; cdr3_nt: TGTGCCAGCAGCGTAGCTACGTCGGGGGGAGATGAGCAGTTCTTC; cdr3_aa: CASSVATSGGDEQFF
j_call: TRBJ2-7; d_call: TRBD1; clone_size: -; v_call: TRBV10-3; cdr3_nt: TGTGCCATCAGTGAGTCCCCAGGACAGGGGTACGAGCAGTACTTC; cdr3_aa: CAISESPGQGYEQYF